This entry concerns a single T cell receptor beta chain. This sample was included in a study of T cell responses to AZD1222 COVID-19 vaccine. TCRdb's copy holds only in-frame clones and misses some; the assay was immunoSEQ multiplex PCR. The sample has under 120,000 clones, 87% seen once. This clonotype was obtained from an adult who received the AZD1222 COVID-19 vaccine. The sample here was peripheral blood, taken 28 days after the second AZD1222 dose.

The CDR3 nucleotides read TGTGCCAGCAGACCTAGCGGGAGCTCCTACAATGAGCAGTTCTTC. Amino acids: CASRPSGSSYNEQFF. This chain connects TRBV3-1 (or the pseudogene TRBV3-2) to TRBJ2-1; TRBD2 matches 10 bases. CDR1 and CDR2 from the germline V gene are LGHDT and YNNKEL (reference sequence). There are 15 residues in the CDR3. V lost 6 bases and J lost 0; bases outside the gene matches: 2.